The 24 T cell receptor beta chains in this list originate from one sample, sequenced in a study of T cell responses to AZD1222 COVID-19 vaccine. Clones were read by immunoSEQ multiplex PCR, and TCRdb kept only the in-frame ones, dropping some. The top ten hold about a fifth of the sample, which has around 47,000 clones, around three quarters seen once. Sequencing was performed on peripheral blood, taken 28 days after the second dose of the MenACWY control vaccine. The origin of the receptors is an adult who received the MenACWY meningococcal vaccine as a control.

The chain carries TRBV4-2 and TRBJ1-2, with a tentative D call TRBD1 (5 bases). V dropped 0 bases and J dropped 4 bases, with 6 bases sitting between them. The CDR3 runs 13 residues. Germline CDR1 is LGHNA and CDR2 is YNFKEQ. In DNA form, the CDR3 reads TGTGCCAGCAGCCAAGATGGGACCTATGGCTACACCTTC. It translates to CASSQDGTYGYTF.

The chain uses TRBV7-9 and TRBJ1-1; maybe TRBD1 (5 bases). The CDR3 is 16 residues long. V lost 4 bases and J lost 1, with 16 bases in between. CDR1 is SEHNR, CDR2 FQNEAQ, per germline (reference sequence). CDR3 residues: CASSSQGGPGNTEAFF. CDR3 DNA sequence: TGTGCCAGCAGCTCCCAGGGTGGGCCCGGGAACACTGAAGCTTTCTTT.

In DNA, the CDR3 is TGTGCCACCAGCATCAGGACAGTCAATCAGCCCCAGCATTTT. This translates into CATSIRTVNQPQHF. V and J are TRBV15 and TRBJ1-5; TRBD1 is a possible D gene (6 bases). Germline CDR1 and CDR2: LNHNV and YYDKDF (reference sequence). V lost 4 bases, J lost 3 bases, and 10 bases lay in between. The CDR3 contains 14 residues.

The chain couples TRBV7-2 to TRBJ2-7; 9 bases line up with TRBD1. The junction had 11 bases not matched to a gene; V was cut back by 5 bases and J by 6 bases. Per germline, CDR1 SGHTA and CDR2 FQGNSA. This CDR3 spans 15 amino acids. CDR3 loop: CASSGRTGVFAEQYF. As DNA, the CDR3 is TGTGCCAGCAGCGGAAGGACAGGGGTATTTGCCGAGCAGTACTTC.

CDR3 sequence (DNA): TGTGCCAGCAGTTCCACAGTAGAAGCTTTCTTT. Protein product: CASSSTVEAFF. The chain couples TRBV6-5 to TRBJ1-1; no clear D gene. The germline V gene encodes CDR1 MNHEY and CDR2 SVGAGI. V was trimmed by 4 bases and J by 8 bases, leaving 8 bases between them. This CDR3 region has 11 residues.

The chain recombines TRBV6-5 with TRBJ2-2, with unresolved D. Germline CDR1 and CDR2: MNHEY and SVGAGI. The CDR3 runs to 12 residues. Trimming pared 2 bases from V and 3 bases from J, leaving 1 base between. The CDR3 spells CASSYDTGELFF. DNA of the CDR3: TGTGCCAGCAGTTACGACACCGGGGAGCTGTTTTTT.

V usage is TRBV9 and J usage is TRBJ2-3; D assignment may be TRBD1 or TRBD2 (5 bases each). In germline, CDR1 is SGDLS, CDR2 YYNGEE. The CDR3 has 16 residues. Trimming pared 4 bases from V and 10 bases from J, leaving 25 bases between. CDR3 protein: CASSLSGTAEAGAQYF. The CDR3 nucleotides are TGTGCCAGCAGCCTCTCCGGGACCGCTGAAGCAGGTGCGCAGTATTTT.

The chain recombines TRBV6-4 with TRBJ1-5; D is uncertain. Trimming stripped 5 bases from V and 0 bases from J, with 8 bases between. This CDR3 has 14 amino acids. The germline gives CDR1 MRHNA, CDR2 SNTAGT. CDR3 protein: CASSTDYSNQPQHF. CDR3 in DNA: TGTGCCAGCAGTACGGATTATAGCAATCAGCCCCAGCATTTT.

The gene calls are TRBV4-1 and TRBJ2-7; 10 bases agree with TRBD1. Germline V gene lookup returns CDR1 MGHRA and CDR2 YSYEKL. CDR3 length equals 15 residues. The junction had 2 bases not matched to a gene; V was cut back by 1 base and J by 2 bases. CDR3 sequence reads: CASSQAGQGPYEQYV. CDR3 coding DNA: TGCGCCAGCAGCCAAGCGGGACAGGGGCCCTACGAGCAGTACGTC.

The CDR3 loop reads CASSLRLVNTEAFF. The CDR3 nucleotides are TGTGCCAGCAGCTTGCGTCTTGTAAACACTGAAGCTTTCTTT. This rearrangement joins TRBV5-4 to TRBJ1-1; no reliable D call. The length of the CDR3 is 14 residues. Trimming removed 1 base at V and 2 bases at J, with 9 bases between. Per the germline V gene, CDR1 is SGHNT and CDR2 is YYREEE (reference sequence).

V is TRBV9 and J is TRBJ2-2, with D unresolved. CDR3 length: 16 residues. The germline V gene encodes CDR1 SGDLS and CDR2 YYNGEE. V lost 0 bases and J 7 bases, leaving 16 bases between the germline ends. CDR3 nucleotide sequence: TGTGCCAGCAGCGTAGGGTCGGCAGTAAGTCACGGGGAGCTGTTTTTT. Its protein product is CASSVGSAVSHGELFF.

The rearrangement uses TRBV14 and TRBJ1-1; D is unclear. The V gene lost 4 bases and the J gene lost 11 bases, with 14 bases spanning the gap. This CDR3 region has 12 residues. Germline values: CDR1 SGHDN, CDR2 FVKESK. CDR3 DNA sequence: TGTGCCAGCAGCCGCCTGCCTAAGGCTGCTTTCTTT. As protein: CASSRLPKAAFF. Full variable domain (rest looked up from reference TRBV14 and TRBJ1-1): EAGVTQFPSHSVIEKGQTVTLRCDPISGHDNLYWYRRVMGKEIKFLLHFVKESKQDESGMPNNRFLAERTGGTYSTLKVQPAELEDSGVYFCASSRLPKAAFFGQGTRLTVV.

The CDR3 region is CSVASSGDEKLFF. As DNA, the CDR3 is TGCAGCGTTGCGTCCTCGGGAGATGAAAAACTGTTTTTT. The chain combines TRBV29-1 with TRBJ1-4; D gene uncertain. With 4 bases removed from V and 6 bases from J, the gap between germline ends came to 12 bases. The germline CDR1 and CDR2 sequences are SQVTM and ANQGSEA. This CDR3 contains 13 residues.

The CDR3 region has the DNA TGTGCCTGGAAGCCGCCCTCGGCGGCTTTCTTT. Translated: CAWKPPSAAFF. The chain combines TRBV30 with TRBJ1-1; D remains ambiguous. This CDR3 has 11 residues. V was pared by 4 bases and J by 11 bases, with 14 bases between. Per the germline V gene, CDR1 is GTSNPN and CDR2 is SVGIG (reference sequence).

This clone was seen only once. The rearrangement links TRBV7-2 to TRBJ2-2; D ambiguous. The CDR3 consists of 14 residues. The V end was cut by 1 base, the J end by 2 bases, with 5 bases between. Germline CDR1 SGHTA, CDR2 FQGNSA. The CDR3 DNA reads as TGTGCCAGCAGCTTAGGACAAAACACCGGGGAGCTGTTTTTT. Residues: CASSLGQNTGELFF.

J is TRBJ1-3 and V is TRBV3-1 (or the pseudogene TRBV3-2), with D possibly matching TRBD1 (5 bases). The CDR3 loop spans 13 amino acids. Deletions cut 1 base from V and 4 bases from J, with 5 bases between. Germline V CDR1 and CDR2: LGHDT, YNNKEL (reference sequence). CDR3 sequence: CASSQGQGNTIYF. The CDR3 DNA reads TGTGCCAGCAGCCAAGGACAGGGAAACACCATATATTTT.

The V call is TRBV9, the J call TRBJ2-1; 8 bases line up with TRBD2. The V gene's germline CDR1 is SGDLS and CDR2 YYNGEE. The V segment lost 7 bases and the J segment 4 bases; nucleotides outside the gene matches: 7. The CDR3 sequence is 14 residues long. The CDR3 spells CASGISGKYNEQFF. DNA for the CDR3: TGTGCCAGCGGGATTAGCGGGAAGTACAATGAGCAGTTCTTC.

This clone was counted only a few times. CDR3 sequence: CASRHLRTSGRGNEQFF. The CDR3 bases are TGTGCCAGTAGGCATTTAAGGACTAGCGGGAGAGGGAATGAGCAGTTCTTC. The chain employs TRBV19 and TRBJ2-1; 13 nucleotides align to TRBD2. This CDR3 spans 17 amino acids. Germline V CDR1 and CDR2: LNHDA, SQIVND (reference sequence). V gave up 6 bases and J gave up 7 bases; unmatched junction bases: 12.

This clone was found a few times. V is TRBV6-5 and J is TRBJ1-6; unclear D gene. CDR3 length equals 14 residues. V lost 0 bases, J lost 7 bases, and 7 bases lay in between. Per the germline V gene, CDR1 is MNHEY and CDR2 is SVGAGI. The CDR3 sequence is CASSYSYPNSPLHF. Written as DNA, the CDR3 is TGTGCCAGCAGTTACTCGTACCCGAATTCACCCCTCCACTTT.

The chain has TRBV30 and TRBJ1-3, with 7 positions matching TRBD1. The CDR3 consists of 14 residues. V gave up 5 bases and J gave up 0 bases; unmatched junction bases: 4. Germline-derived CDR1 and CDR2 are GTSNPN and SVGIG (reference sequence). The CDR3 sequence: CAWGTVFSGNTIYF. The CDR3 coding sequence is TGTGCCTGGGGGACAGTCTTCTCTGGAAACACCATATATTTT.

The CDR3 region is CASSPMGGSVDEQYF. Here the CDR3 DNA reads TGTGCCAGCAGCCCAATGGGCGGGAGTGTCGACGAGCAGTACTTC. The V and J genes are TRBV13 and TRBJ2-7; TRBD2 matches at 7 bases. Losses at the gene ends were 5 bases for V and 5 bases for J; bases not matched to a gene: 12. There are 15 residues in the CDR3. Germline lookup yields CDR1 PRHDT and CDR2 FYEKMQ (reference sequence).

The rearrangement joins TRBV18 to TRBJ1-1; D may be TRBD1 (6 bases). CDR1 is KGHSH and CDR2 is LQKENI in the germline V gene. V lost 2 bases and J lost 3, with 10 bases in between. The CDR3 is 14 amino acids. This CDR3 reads CASSPMNRDTEAFF. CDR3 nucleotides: TGTGCCAGCTCACCAATGAACAGGGACACTGAAGCTTTCTTT.

CDR3 protein: CASSRTGGSVNEQFF. CDR3 in DNA: TGTGCCAGCAGCAGGACGGGGGGGTCCGTGAATGAGCAGTTCTTC. The chain recombines TRBV6-5 with TRBJ2-1, with TRBD2 identical over 8 bases. This CDR3 region has 15 residues. From germline, CDR1 is MNHEY and CDR2 SVGAGI. Trimming cost V 6 bases and J 7 bases; bases outside gene matches: 11.

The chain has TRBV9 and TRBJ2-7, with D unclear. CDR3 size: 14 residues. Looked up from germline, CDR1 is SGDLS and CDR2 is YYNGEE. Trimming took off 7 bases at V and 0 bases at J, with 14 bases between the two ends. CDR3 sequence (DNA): TGTGCCAGCTCCCCCGCCGGAACCTCCTACGAGCAGTACTTC. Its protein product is CASSPAGTSYEQYF.